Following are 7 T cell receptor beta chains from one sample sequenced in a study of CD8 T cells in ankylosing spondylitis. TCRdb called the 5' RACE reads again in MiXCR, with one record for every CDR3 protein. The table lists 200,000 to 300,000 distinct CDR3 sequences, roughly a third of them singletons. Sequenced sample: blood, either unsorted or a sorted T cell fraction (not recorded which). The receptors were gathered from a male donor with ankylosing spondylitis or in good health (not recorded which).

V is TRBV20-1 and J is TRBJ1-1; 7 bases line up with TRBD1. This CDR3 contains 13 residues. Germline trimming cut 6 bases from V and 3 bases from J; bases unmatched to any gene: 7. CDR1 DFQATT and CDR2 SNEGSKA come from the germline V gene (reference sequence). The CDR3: CSAVDRRYTEAFF. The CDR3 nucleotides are TGCAGTGCCGTGGACAGGCGTTACACTGAAGCTTTCTTT.

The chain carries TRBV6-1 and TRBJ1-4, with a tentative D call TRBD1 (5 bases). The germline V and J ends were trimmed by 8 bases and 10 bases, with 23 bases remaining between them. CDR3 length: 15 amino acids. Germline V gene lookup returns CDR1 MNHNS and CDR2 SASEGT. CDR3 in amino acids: CASRNSGTHMGKLFF. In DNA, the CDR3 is TGTGCCAGCCGCAACTCCGGGACCCACATGGGAAAACTGTTTTTT.

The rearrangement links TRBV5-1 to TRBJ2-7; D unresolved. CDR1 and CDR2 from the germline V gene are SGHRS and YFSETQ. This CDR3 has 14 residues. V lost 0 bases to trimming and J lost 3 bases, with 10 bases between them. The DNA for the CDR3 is TGCGCCAGCAGCTTGGGTCTGGGCGGCTACGAGCAGTACTTC. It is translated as CASSLGLGGYEQYF.

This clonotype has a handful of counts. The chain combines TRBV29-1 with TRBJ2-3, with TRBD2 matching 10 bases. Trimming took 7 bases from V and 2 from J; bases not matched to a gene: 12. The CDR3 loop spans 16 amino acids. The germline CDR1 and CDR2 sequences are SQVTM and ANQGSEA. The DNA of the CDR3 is TGCAGCGCCGTTTTGAATAGCGGGGGGCACACAGATACGCAGTATTTT. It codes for CSAVLNSGGHTDTQYF.

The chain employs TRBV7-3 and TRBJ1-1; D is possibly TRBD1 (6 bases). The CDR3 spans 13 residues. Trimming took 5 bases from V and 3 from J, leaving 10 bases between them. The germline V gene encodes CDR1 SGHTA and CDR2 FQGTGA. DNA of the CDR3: TGTGCCAGCAGCCCTTACAGGGACACTGAAGCTTTCTTT. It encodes CASSPYRDTEAFF.

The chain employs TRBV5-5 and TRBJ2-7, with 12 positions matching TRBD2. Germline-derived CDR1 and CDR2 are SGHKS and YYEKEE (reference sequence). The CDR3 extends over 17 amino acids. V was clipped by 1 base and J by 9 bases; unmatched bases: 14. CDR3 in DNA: TGTGCCAGCAGCTTGCGACAGGAACTAGCGGGGGGCTCGGGGCAGTACTTC. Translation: CASSLRQELAGGSGQYF.

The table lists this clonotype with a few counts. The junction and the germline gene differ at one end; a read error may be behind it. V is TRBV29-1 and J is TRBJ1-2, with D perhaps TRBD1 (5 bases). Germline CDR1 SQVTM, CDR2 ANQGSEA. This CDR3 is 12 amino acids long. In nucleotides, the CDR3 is TGCAGCGTTGGTCCGGGGGGATATGTCTACACCTTC. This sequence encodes CSVGPGGYVYTF.